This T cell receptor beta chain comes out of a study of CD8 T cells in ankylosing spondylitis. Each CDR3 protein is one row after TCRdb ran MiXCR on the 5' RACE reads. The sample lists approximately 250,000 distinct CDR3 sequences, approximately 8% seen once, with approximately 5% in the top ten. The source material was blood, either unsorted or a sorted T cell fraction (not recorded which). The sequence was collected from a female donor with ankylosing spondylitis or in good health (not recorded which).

As DNA, the CDR3 is TGCGCCAGCAGCTTGGTCAGTGAGCCCTATAATTCACCCCTCCACTTT. Translated: CASSLVSEPYNSPLHF. V and J are TRBV5-1 and TRBJ1-6; D not certain. Deletions cut 0 bases from V and 2 bases from J, with 9 bases between. This CDR3 comprises 16 residues. The germline V gene has CDR1 SGHRS and CDR2 YFSETQ.